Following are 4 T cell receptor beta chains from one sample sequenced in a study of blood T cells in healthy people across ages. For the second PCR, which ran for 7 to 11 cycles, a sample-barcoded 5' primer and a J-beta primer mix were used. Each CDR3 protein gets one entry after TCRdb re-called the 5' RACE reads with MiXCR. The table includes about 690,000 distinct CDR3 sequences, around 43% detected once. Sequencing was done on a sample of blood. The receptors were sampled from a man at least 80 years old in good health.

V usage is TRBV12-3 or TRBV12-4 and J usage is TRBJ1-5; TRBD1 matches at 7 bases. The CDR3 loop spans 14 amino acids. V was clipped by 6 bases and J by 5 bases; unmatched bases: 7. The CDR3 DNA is TGTGCCAGCAGCGCGGGACAGTATGATCAGCCCCAGCATTTT. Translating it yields CASSAGQYDQPQHF.

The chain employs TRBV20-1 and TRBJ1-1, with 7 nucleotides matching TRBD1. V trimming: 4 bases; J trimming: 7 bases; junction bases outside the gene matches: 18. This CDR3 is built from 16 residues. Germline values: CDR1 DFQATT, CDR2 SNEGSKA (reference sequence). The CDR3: CSAKRQGSGLVVEAFF. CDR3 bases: TGCAGTGCTAAGAGACAGGGATCGGGACTTGTCGTTGAAGCTTTCTTT.

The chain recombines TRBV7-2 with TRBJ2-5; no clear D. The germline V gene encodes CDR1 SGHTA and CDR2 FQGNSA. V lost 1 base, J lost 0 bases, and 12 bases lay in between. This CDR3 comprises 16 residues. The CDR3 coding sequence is TGTGCCAGCAGCTTAGGCGCTTTGGAGTACCAAGAGACCCAGTACTTC. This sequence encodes CASSLGALEYQETQYF.

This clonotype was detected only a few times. The CDR3 DNA reads TGTGCCAGACGACTCATAGCGGGATACGAGCAGTACTTC. The encoded protein is CARRLIAGYEQYF. The chain couples TRBV27 to TRBJ2-7, with TRBD2 identical over 8 bases. This CDR3 is 13 amino acids long. Germline loops: CDR1 MNHEY, CDR2 SMNVEV (reference sequence). The trim removed 9 bases at V and 4 bases at J, leaving 8 bases unmatched.